Described below is a single TCR beta chain sequence and its context. Antigen specificity is unknown. The CDR3 totals 13 residues. V lost 2 bases to trimming and J lost 6 bases, with 8 bases between them. The V gene's germline CDR1 is MNHEY and CDR2 SVGEGT. The data stem from a study of CD8 T cells in Susac syndrome. With random hexamers, reverse transcription was performed on about 0.5 to 1 ug of RNA. An immunoSEQ multiplex PCR amplified TCR beta CDR3 over 54 Vbeta and 13 Jbeta. TCRdb itself ran the immunoSEQ multiplex PCR reads through MiXCR, one entry per CDR3 protein. The profile shows 150,000 to 200,000 distinct CDR3 sequences, nearly 97% of them singletons. Study-level results: Regarding the TCR sequencing and HLA analysis, the study admitted that a relatively small number of individuals were involved.

The sequence derives from a human donor with multiple sclerosis. The chain links TRBV6-2 or TRBV6-3 to TRBJ2-1; unclear D gene. Sequenced sample: CD4+ T cells from PBMCs. The chain's CDR3 is CASSYREANEQFF. CDR3 nucleotide sequence: TGTGCCAGCAGTTACAGAGAAGCCAATGAGCAGTTCTTC.